This T cell receptor (beta chain) was sequenced in a study of T-cell memory formation after mild COVID-19. Each CDR3 protein is one row after TCRdb ran MiXCR on the 5' RACE reads. The data contain around 210,000 distinct CDR3 sequences, approximately 10% of them singletons. This clonotype has just a few counts. This CDR3 spans 13 amino acids. Germline V gene lookup returns CDR1 SGHTA and CDR2 FQGNSA. Trimming shortened V by 1 base and J by 3 bases, and 4 bases separated the two germline ends. Sequencing used PBMCs or a T cell subset sorted from them (not recorded which). The source is a man younger than 30 who had mild COVID-19 (a few samples of this study predate the infection). Cell type and time point are not known. The J gene is TRBJ1-3, the V gene TRBV7-2; D is unclear. This CDR3 reads CASSLEFGNTIYF. The CDR3, as DNA: TGTGCCAGCAGCTTAGAGTTTGGAAACACCATATATTTT.